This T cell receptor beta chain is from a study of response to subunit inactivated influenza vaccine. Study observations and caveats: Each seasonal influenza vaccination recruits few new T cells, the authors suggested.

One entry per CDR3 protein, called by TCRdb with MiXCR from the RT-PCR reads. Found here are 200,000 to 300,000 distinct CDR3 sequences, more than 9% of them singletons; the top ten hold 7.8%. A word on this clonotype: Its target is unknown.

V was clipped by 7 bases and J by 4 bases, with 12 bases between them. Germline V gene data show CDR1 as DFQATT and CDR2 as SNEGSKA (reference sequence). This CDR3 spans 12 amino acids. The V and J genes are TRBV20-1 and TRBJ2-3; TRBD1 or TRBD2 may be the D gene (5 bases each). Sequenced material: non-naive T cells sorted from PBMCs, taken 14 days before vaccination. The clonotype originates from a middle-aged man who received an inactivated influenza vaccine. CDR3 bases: TGCAGTGTCGTTATGGGGGCAGATACGCAGTATTTT. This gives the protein CSVVMGADTQYF.